A selection of T cell receptor beta chains follows, all from one sample in a study of blood T cells in healthy people across ages. TCRdb re-analysed the 5' RACE reads in MiXCR, keeping a single row per CDR3 protein. The sample has some 790,000 distinct CDR3 sequences; 29% are singletons. Sequencing used blood. The receptors were gathered from a woman older than 75 in good health. Both conserved end residues are part of each CDR3. The D gene is left open where the match is weak. Clone size, where shown, is once, few, many, or a class for clones that have expanded.

>many|.|TRBJ1-5|TRBV6-2/TRBV6-3
TGTGCCAGCAGTTACTCACAATCACCGACGGCGGGTCAGCCCCAGCATTTT
CASSYSQSPTAGQPQHF
>.|.|TRBJ2-5|TRBV20-1
TGCAGTGCACCTCAGGGGTGGGAGACCCAGTACTTC
CSAPQGWETQYF
>few|TRBD1|TRBJ1-2|TRBV10-3
TGTGCCATCAGTGGTCCCGGACAGGGGGCGACTGGCTACACCTTC
CAISGPGQGATGYTF
>.|.|TRBJ2-1|TRBV3-1
TGTGCCAGCAGCCAAGAGGGTGCAACATACAATGAGCAGTTCTTC
CASSQEGATYNEQFF
>.|.|TRBJ2-1|TRBV7-2
TGTGCCAGCAGCGTAGGGCAGGGAAATTTGAATGAGCAGTTCTTC
CASSVGQGNLNEQFF
>few|.|TRBJ2-1|TRBV3-1
TGTGCCAGCAGCCAAGCACGGGGGACCGAAAATGAGCAGTTCTTC
CASSQARGTENEQFF
>.|TRBD1|TRBJ2-5|TRBV6-5
TGTGCCAGCTTACGACAGGGCCGGCAGTACTTC
CASLRQGRQYF
>.|TRBD1|TRBJ2-5|TRBV14
TGTGCCAGCAGCCGGGACAGGGGGAGCCAAGAGACCCAGTACTTC
CASSRDRGSQETQYF
>few|.|TRBJ2-5|TRBV5-6
TGTGCCAGCAGCCAAATAAATGGACTGGGCAATGAGCGGTACTTC
CASSQINGLGNERYF
>.|.|TRBJ1-2|TRBV12-3/TRBV12-4
TGTGCCAGCAGTTTCGACAGGCCGCACTTC
CASSFDRPHF
>few|.|TRBJ1-1|TRBV4-3
TGCGCCAGCAGCCCCTCCTGGGTTTTGGACACTGAAGCTTTCTTT
CASSPSWVLDTEAFF
>.|TRBD2|TRBJ2-3|TRBV12-3/TRBV12-4
TGTGCCAGCAATCTAGCGGGGAGACTAGATGTGCAGTATTTT
CASNLAGRLDVQYF
>many|TRBD2|TRBJ2-7|TRBV7-2
TGTGCCAGCAGCTTCTTAGCGGGGGGGCGGTCCTACGAGCAGTACTTC
CASSFLAGGRSYEQYF
>few|.|TRBJ2-1|TRBV6-4
TGTGCCAGCAGTGACTCTAGCAGCTCCTACAATGAGCAGTTCTTC
CASSDSSSSYNEQFF
>.|.|TRBJ2-7|TRBV7-2
TGTGCCAGCAGCCCAGGGGCGGAGGGGTCCCTCTACGAGCAGTACTTC
CASSPGAEGSLYEQYF
>many|.|TRBJ2-4|TRBV20-1
TGCAGTGCTAGAGATGGGATCGGAAAAGGCATTCAGTACTTC
CSARDGIGKGIQYF
>many|TRBD2|TRBJ2-1|TRBV29-1
TGCAGCGTCGGGCGGACTAGCGGGGGGGCTAGGTACAATGAGCAGTTCTTC
CSVGRTSGGARYNEQFF
>.|.|TRBJ1-4|TRBV20-1
TGCAGTGCCGGCAGGGGTTTTGATGAAAAACTGTTTTTT
CSAGRGFDEKLFF
>many|.|TRBJ2-3|TRBV13
TGTGCCAGCAGCCCCGGGGAGACTACGCAGTATTTT
CASSPGETTQYF
>once|.|TRBJ1-2|TRBV7-2
TGTGCCAACAGCTTAGGAGGGGAGGCGACCTATGGCTACACCTTC
CANSLGGEATYGYTF